The 19 T cell receptor beta chains reported below all come from one sample, sequenced in a study of T cells in women clearing cervical HPV infection. Profiled with immunoSEQ multiplex PCR; TCRdb holds only in-frame clones, not every one. Its table lists approximately 13,000 clones. Material for sequencing was blood buffy coat. All receptors derive from a woman aged 18 to 69 with a cervical HPV16 infection that either progressed to CIN3+ or cleared (not recorded which).

Note on this clone: Sequencing ends 3 residues short of the CDR3 end; the germline J gene provides the rest. This chain uses TRBV7-9 with TRBJ2-3; 11 bases match TRBD1. CDR3 length: 15 residues. In germline, CDR1 is SEHNR, CDR2 FQNEAQ (reference sequence). CDR3 DNA, as far as it was read: TGTGCCAGCACTGGGGGGGGACAGGGGGTTGTGACG. The encoded protein is CASTGGGQGVVT. The full CDR3 reads CASTGGGQGVVTQYF.

Worth noting for this clone: The read ends 3 residues shy of where the CDR3 ends; the end is completed using the germline J gene. The chain combines TRBV19 with TRBJ2-2, with a weak D call TRBD2 (6 bases). The V end lost 4 bases, the J end lost 2 bases, and 8 bases lay between the germline ends. The germline CDR1 and CDR2 sequences are LNHDA and SQIVND (reference sequence). The CDR3 is 14 amino acids. The chain's CDR3 is CASSTSANTGELFF. The covered CDR3 bases are TGTGCCAGTAGTACTAGCGCCAACACCGGGGAG.

A remark on this clone: Read sequence stops 3 residues before the CDR3 end, and the germline J gene provides the missing end. The chain combines TRBV2 with TRBJ2-1, with 11 bases matching TRBD2. CDR3 size: 13 residues. Germline V gives CDR1 SNHLY, CDR2 FYNNEI. J gave up 9 bases and V 7 bases, and 5 bases lay outside the gene matches. This chain's CDR3 is CASTASGRSEQFF. The CDR3 DNA, read in part, is TGTGCCAGCACGGCTAGCGGGAGGAGTGAG.

In regard to this clone: The read comes to an end 3 residues before the CDR3 does, leaving the germline J gene to fill in the end. The rearrangement uses TRBV6-2 or TRBV6-3 and TRBJ2-3; 11 bases match TRBD2. Germline CDR1 is MNHEY and CDR2 is SVGEGT. The CDR3 covers 14 residues. Trimming cost V 6 bases and J 5 bases; bases outside gene matches: 4. CDR3 region: CASRRLAGIDTQYF. CDR3 DNA, as far as it was read: TGTGCCAGCAGGAGACTAGCGGGGATAGATACG.

In regard to this clone: From the germline J gene comes the end of the CDR3, since the read stops 3 residues before it. J is TRBJ2-7 and V is TRBV7-9, with D tentatively TRBD1 (6 bases). In germline, CDR1 is SEHNR, CDR2 FQNEAQ (reference sequence). Trimming left V 5 bases short and J 5 bases short, with 19 bases between. This CDR3 region has 15 residues. The CDR3 protein is CASSPQGGLLDEQYF. The CDR3 DNA, read in part, is TGTGCCAGCAGCCCACAGGGCGGATTACTAGACGAG.

The sequenced part of the CDR3 DNA is TGTGCCAGCAGCCATAGCGGGGGGCTCCGAAGGGAGACC. Amino acid sequence: CASSHSGGLRRET. The entire CDR3 reads CASSHSGGLRRETQYF. V usage is TRBV7-8 and J usage is TRBJ2-5; 10 bases are a match to TRBD2. The CDR3 extends 3 residues past the end of the read, so its final part is completed from the germline J gene. CDR3 length: 16 amino acids. The junction had 11 bases not matched to a gene; V was cut back by 5 bases and J by 5 bases. Germline lookup yields CDR1 SGHVS and CDR2 FQNEAQ.

A remark on this clone: The read ends 3 residues early relative to the CDR3; the germline J gene fills the gap. The chain joins TRBV20-1 to TRBJ1-2; 7 bases agree with TRBD1. After removal of 8 bases from V and 6 bases from J, the junction contained 15 bases not matched to a gene. The CDR3 contains 14 residues. Germline V gives CDR1 DFQATT, CDR2 SNEGSKA (reference sequence). The CDR3 sequence is CSPRRTGLRDGYTF. CDR3 bases read: TGCAGTCCTCGGAGGACAGGATTAAGGGATGGC.

For this clone: The read halts 3 residues ahead of the CDR3 end, with the missing end drawn from the germline J gene. V gene TRBV19 combines with J gene TRBJ1-6; D is ambiguous. This CDR3 has 13 residues. V was pared by 1 base and J by 8 bases, with 6 bases between. Germline V gene sequence: CDR1 LNHDA, CDR2 SQIVND (reference sequence). The chain's CDR3 is CASSIASDSPLHF. Partial CDR3 DNA: TGTGCCAGTAGTATAGCCTCCGATTCACCC.

Remarks on this clone: The read gets to within 3 residues of the CDR3 end, and the germline J gene fills in the rest. V gene TRBV19 combines with J gene TRBJ2-1; 7 bases fit TRBD2. The CDR3 runs 16 residues. Germline V gene sequence: CDR1 LNHDA, CDR2 SQIVND (reference sequence). After removal of 5 bases from V and 1 base from J, the junction contained 8 bases not matched to a gene. CDR3 DNA (partial): TGTGCCAGTAGTTTTTCTAGCGGCTGGTCCTACAATGAG. Protein product: CASSFSSGWSYNE. The whole CDR3 is CASSFSSGWSYNEQFF.

Points on this clone: The read comes to an end 3 residues before the CDR3 does, leaving the germline J gene to fill in the end. V gene TRBV7-8 combines with J gene TRBJ1-2; D is uncertain. The germline V gene encodes CDR1 SGHVS and CDR2 FQNEAQ. This CDR3 has 15 residues. The sequenced part of the CDR3 DNA is TGTGCCAGCAGCCATCCCAGGCGGGAGGGTTACGAC. Protein product: CASSHPRREGYD. Given in full, the CDR3 is CASSHPRREGYDYTF. Combining the CDR3 with reference TRBV7-8 and TRBJ1-2 gives the whole variable domain GAGVSQSPRYKVAKRGQDVALRCDPISGHVSLFWYQQALGQGPEFLTYFQNEAQLDKSGLPSDRFFAERPEGSVSTLKIQRTQQEDSAVYLCASSHPRREGYDYTFGSGTRLTVV.

In regard to this clone: With the read ending 3 residues before the CDR3 end, the germline J gene is used to fill in that end. The chain carries TRBV12-3 or TRBV12-4 and TRBJ2-3, with D perhaps TRBD1 (5 bases). The V and J ends lost 7 bases and 4 bases respectively, with 12 bases between them. This CDR3 has 13 amino acids. The sequenced part of the CDR3 DNA is TGTGCCAGCAATCCCACAGGCGCAGATACG. Its translation: CASNPTGADT. The whole CDR3 sequence reads CASNPTGADTQYF.

A remark on this clone: The read halts 3 residues ahead of the CDR3 end, with the missing end drawn from the germline J gene. The rearrangement uses TRBV6-2 or TRBV6-3 and TRBJ2-3; 8 bases fit TRBD2. With 4 bases clipped from V and 2 bases from J, the junction kept 11 bases outside the gene matches. Looked up from germline, CDR1 is MNHEY and CDR2 is SVGEGT. The CDR3 length is 17 residues. This CDR3 reads CASSSTLAGSTTDTQYF. The sequenced CDR3 bases are TGTGCCAGCAGTTCGACGTTAGCGGGATCAACCACAGATACG.

As for this clone: The CDR3 end is not reached by the read, which stops 3 residues before it; the germline J gene fills it in. The chain uses TRBV7-8 and TRBJ1-1, with D hard to call. V dropped 1 base and J dropped 4 bases, with 16 bases sitting between them. Germline V gene lookup returns CDR1 SGHVS and CDR2 FQNEAQ. This CDR3 has 16 amino acids. The CDR3 spells CASSLVSGLGGTEAFF. The CDR3 DNA, read in part, is TGTGCCAGCAGCTTAGTTTCCGGGTTAGGTGGCACTGAA.

Comments on this clone: The CDR3 goes on 3 residues after the read ends, and that part is filled in from the germline J gene. The rearrangement joins TRBV20-1 to TRBJ1-4; D uncertain. The V gene's germline CDR1 is DFQATT and CDR2 SNEGSKA (reference sequence). This CDR3 contains 15 residues. V shed 6 bases and J shed 2 bases, with 16 bases lying between them. The CDR3 loop is CSAQRALSTNEKLFF. CDR3 DNA, as far as it was read: TGCAGTGCCCAGAGGGCCCTTTCCACTAATGAAAAA.

A note on this clone: The read halts 3 residues ahead of the CDR3 end, with the missing end drawn from the germline J gene. The chain employs TRBV12-3 or TRBV12-4 and TRBJ1-1; 7 nucleotides line up with TRBD1. This CDR3 contains 14 residues. V was clipped by 3 bases and J by 4 bases; unmatched bases: 5. The CDR3 spells CASSFRGYGTEAFF. The part of the CDR3 DNA that was read is TGTGCCAGCAGTTTCAGGGGGTATGGCACTGAA.

Concerning this clone: The CDR3 is cut off 3 residues early in the read; its end comes from the germline J gene. This chain joins TRBV7-9 and TRBJ1-2, with TRBD1 identical over 7 bases. V was pared by 5 bases and J by 2 bases, with 2 bases of the junction left unmatched. This CDR3 has 13 amino acids. Looked up from germline, CDR1 is SEHNR and CDR2 is FQNEAQ (reference sequence). Here the CDR3 reads CASSAGQNYGYTF. CDR3 DNA, as far as it was read: TGTGCCAGCAGCGCGGGACAGAACTATGGC. Looking up the rest from reference TRBV7-9 and TRBJ1-2 gives the full variable domain: DTGVSQNPRHKITKRGQNVTFRCDPISEHNRLYWYRQTLGQGPEFLTYFQNEAQLEKSRLLSDRFSAERPKGSFSTLEIQRTEQGDSAMYLCASSAGQNYGYTFGSGTRLTVV.

As concerns this clone: With the read ending 3 residues before the CDR3 end, the germline J gene is used to fill in that end. This rearrangement joins TRBV20-1 to TRBJ1-4; D may be TRBD1 (5 bases). Germline V gene lookup returns CDR1 DFQATT and CDR2 SNEGSKA (reference sequence). The CDR3 length is 16 residues. The V end lost 1 base, the J end lost 7 bases, and 19 bases lay between the germline ends. The sequenced CDR3 bases are TGCAGTGCTAGAGGCTCGGACACCGCTTTTAGTGAAAAA. Translation gives CSARGSDTAFSEK. The CDR3 in its entirety is CSARGSDTAFSEKLFF.

Comments on this clone: The read terminates 3 residues ahead of where the CDR3 ends, so the germline J gene completes it. V usage is TRBV6-1 and J usage is TRBJ2-5; 7 bases are a match to TRBD1. The J segment lost 5 bases and the V segment lost 2 bases, leaving 11 bases of the junction unmatched. CDR3 length: 16 residues. Germline CDR1 reads MNHNS; CDR2 reads SASEGT. CDR3 bases read: TGTGCCAGCAGTGAAATGGACAGGCGTGTCGGGGAGACC. It codes for CASSEMDRRVGET. The whole CDR3 sequence reads CASSEMDRRVGETQYF.

Comments on this clone: The read falls 3 residues short of the CDR3 end, and the missing part is taken from the germline J gene. The chain recombines TRBV5-1 with TRBJ1-6; TRBD1 matches at 7 bases. The V gene's germline CDR1 is SGHRS and CDR2 YFSETQ. V dropped 0 bases and J dropped 5; count of bases not matched to a gene: 2. The CDR3 is made up of 15 amino acids. The CDR3 bases that were read are TGCGCCAGCAGCTTGGAGGGGACAGATAATTCACCC. It codes for CASSLEGTDNSP. The CDR3 as a whole reads CASSLEGTDNSPLHF.